These 3 T cell receptor beta chains originate from one sample sequenced in a study of technical replicates of blood from a handful of donors. Sequencing used immunoSEQ multiplex PCR; TCRdb keeps in-frame clones, though not all of them. Of 55,000 to 75,000 clones in the sample, around 96% are singletons; the top ten hold around 3%. Sequencing used PBMCs. These TCRs come from a human donor in good health. Some clones in this sample may be carry-over from other donors' samples.

This chain joins TRBV5-6 and TRBJ2-4; possible D gene TRBD2, 6 bases. The length of the CDR3 is 16 residues. V lost 1 base to trimming and J lost 0 bases, with 11 bases between them. Germline V gene sequence: CDR1 SGHDT, CDR2 YYEEEE. The CDR3 nucleotides are TGTGCCAGCAGCTTGTGGGGCGGGGCAGCCAAAAACATTCAGTACTTC. It translates to CASSLWGGAAKNIQYF.

V is TRBV5-1 and J is TRBJ1-2, with 7 nucleotides matching TRBD1. V lost 4 bases and J lost 1; bases outside the gene matches: 10. CDR1 is SGHRS and CDR2 is YFSETQ in the germline V gene. The CDR3 length is 16 residues. The CDR3 region is CASSAGQAALNYGYTF. Here the CDR3 DNA reads TGCGCCAGCAGCGCTGGACAGGCAGCTCTTAACTATGGCTACACCTTC.

The genes are TRBV30 and TRBJ2-7, with 8 bases aligning to TRBD2. This CDR3 has 14 amino acids. V lost 2 bases and J lost 7; bases outside the gene matches: 10. CDR1 and CDR2 from the germline V gene are GTSNPN and SVGIG (reference sequence). The CDR3 is CAWSWASGSVEQYF. CDR3 DNA sequence: TGTGCCTGGAGTTGGGCTAGCGGGTCCGTAGAGCAGTACTTC.